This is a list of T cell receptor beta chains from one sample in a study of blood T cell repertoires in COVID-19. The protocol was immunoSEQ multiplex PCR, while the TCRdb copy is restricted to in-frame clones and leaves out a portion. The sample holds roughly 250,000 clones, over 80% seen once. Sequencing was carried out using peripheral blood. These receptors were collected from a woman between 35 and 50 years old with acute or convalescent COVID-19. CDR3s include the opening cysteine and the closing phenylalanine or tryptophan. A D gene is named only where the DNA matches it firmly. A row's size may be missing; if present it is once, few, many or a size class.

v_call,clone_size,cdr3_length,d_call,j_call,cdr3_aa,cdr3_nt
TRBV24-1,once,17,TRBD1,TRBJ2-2,CATSDRDRDSNTGELFF,TGTGCCACCAGTGATCGGGACAGGGACAGTAACACCGGGGAGCTGTTTTTT
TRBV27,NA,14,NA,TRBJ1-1,CASSTNREAPEAFF,TGTGCCAGCAGCACAAACAGGGAAGCACCTGAAGCTTTCTTT
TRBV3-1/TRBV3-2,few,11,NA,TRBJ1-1,CASSQGGGAFF,TGTGCCAGCAGCCAAGGTGGGGGGGCTTTCTTT
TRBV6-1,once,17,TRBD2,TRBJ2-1,CASSEDNRGGSYNEQFF,TGTGCCAGCAGTGAAGACAACCGCGGGGGCTCCTACAATGAGCAGTTCTTC
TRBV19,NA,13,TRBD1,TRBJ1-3,CATKGQGGNTIYF,TGTGCCACTAAGGGACAGGGAGGAAACACCATATATTTT
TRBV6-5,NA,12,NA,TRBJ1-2,CASSYLDYGYTF,TGTGCCAGCAGTTACTTAGACTATGGCTACACCTTC
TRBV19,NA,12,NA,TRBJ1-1,CASRPGNTEAFF,TGTGCCAGTAGACCAGGGAACACTGAAGCTTTCTTT
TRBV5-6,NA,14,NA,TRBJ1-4,CASSFRWSDEKLFF,TGTGCCAGCAGCTTCCGCTGGAGTGATGAAAAACTGTTTTTT
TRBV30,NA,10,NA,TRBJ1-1,CAWSVIEAFF,TGTGCCTGGAGTGTTATTGAAGCTTTCTTT
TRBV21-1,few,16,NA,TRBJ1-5,CASSKAVRDSNQPQHF,TGTGCCAGCAGCAAAGCAGTGAGGGATAGCAATCAGCCCCAGCATTTT
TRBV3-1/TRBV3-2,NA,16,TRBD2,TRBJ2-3,CASSSLAGGSTDTQYF,TGTGCCAGCAGCTCCTTAGCGGGGGGGAGCACAGATACGCAGTATTTT
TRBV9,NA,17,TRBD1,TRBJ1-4,CASSVGVGGQGNEKLFF,TGTGCCAGCAGCGTAGGAGTAGGCGGACAGGGTAATGAAAAACTGTTTTTT
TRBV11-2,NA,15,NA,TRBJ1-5,CASSLGGGSNQPQHF,TGTGCCAGCAGCTTAGGAGGTGGTAGCAATCAGCCCCAGCATTTT